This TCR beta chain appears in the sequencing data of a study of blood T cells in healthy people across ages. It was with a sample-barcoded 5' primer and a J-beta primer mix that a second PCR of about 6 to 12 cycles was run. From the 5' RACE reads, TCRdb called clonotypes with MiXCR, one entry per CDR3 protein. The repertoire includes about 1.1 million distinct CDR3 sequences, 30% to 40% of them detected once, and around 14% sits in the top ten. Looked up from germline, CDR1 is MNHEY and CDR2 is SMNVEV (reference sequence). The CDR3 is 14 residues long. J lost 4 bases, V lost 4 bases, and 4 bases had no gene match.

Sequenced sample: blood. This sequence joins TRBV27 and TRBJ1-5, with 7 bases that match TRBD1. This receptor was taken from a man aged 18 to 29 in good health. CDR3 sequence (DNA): TGTGCCAGCAGTTATACAGGGGCAAATCAGCCCCAGCATTTT. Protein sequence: CASSYTGANQPQHF.